The clone carrying this T cell receptor (beta chain) was seen repeatedly, ten times or more. Its antigen is undetermined. A sample-barcoded 5' primer and a J-beta primer mix were used in a second PCR of about 7 to 12 cycles. TCRdb independently ran MiXCR on the 5' RACE reads; one entry per CDR3 protein. The table shows fewer than 800,000 distinct CDR3 sequences, with 45% to 50% occurring only once. The sample originates from a study of blood T cells in healthy people across ages. In the study overall: With template switching, about one barcoded beta molecule was captured per two T cells. General study findings and limits: A conclusive naive versus antigen-experienced comparison was prevented by the unsorted PBMCs.

Every donor gave around 10 milliliters of peripheral blood. Trimming at V came to 2 bases and at J to 2 bases, leaving 2 bases not matched to a gene. The CDR3 extends over 15 amino acids. CDR1 MRHNA and CDR2 SNTAGT come from the germline V gene. The chain employs TRBV6-4 and TRBJ2-5; 10 nucleotides align to TRBD2. This clonotype originated in an older woman in good health. Sequencing was done on a sample of blood. The CDR3 coding sequence is TGTGCCAGCAGTGACGTAGCGGGGGGACAAGAGACCCAGTACTTC. It codes for CASSDVAGGQETQYF.